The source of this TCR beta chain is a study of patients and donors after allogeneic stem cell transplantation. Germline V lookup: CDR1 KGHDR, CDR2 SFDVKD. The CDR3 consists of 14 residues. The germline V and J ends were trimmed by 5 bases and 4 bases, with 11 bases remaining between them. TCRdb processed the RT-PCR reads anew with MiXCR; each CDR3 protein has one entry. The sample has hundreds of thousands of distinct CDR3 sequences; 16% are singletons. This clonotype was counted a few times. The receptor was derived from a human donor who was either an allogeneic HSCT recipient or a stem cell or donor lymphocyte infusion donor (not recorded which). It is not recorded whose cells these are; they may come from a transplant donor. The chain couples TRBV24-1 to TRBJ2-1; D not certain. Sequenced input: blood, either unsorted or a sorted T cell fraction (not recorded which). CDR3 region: CATSAPGSYNEQFF. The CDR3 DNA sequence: TGTGCCACCAGTGCCCCTGGTAGTTACAATGAGCAGTTCTTC.